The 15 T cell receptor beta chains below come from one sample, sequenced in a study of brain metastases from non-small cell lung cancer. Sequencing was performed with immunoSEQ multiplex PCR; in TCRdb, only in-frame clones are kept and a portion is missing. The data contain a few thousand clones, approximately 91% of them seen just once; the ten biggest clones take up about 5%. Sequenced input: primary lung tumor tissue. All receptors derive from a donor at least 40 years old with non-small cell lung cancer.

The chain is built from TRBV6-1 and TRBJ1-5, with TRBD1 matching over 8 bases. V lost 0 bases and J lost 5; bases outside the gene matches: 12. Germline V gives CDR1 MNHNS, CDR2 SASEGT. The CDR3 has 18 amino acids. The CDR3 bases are TGTGCCAGCAGTGAAGCAGGCGGGAGACAGGGGACCCATCAGCCCCAGCATTTT. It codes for CASSEAGGRQGTHQPQHF.

For the CDR3, the DNA is TGTGCCAGCAGTTACTCGGGGACAGGGGGCGATTGGTACTTC. Translation gives CASSYSGTGGDWYF. The genes are TRBV6-6 and TRBJ2-7; 12 bases line up with TRBD1. The CDR3 totals 14 residues. V lost 0 bases and J lost 12; bases outside the gene matches: 6. The germline V gene encodes CDR1 MNHNY and CDR2 SVGAGI (reference sequence).

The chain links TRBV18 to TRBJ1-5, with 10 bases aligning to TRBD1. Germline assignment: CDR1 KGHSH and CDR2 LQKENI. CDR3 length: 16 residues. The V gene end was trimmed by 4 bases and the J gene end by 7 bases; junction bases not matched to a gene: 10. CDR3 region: CASSLATGGAGQPQHF. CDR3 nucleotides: TGTGCCAGCTCACTGGCGACAGGGGGCGCGGGACAGCCCCAGCATTTT.

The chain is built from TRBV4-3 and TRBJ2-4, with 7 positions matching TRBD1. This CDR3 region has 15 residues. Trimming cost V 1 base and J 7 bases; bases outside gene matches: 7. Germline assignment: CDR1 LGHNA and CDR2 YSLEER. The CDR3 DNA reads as TGCGCCAGCAGCCAAGGTCCCCGACAGGGTAACATTCAGTACTTC. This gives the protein CASSQGPRQGNIQYF.

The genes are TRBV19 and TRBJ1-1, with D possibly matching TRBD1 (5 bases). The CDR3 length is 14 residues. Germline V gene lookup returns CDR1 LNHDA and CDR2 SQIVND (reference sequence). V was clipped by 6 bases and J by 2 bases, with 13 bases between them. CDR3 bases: TGTGCCAGTAGCCCCGGGACCGCCAACACTGAAGCTTTCTTT. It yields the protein CASSPGTANTEAFF.

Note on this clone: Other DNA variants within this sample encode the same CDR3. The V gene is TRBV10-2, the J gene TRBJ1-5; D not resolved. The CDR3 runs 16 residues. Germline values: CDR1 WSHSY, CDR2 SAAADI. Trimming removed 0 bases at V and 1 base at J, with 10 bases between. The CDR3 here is CASSESPGNSNQPQHF. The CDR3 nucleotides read TGCGCCAGCAGTGAGTCTCCCGGGAACAGCAATCAGCCCCAGCATTTT.

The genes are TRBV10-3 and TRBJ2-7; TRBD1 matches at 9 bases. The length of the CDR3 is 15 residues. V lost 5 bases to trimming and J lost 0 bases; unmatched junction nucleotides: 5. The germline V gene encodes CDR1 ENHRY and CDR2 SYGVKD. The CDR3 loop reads CAISNRQGGSYEQYF. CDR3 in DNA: TGTGCCATCAGTAATAGACAGGGGGGCTCCTACGAGCAGTACTTC.

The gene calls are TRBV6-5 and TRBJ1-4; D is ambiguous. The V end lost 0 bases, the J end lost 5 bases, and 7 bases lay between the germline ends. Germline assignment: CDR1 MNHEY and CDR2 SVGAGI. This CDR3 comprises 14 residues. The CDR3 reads CASSYSGTNEKLFF. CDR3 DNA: TGTGCCAGCAGTTACTCGGGCACAAATGAAAAACTGTTTTTT.

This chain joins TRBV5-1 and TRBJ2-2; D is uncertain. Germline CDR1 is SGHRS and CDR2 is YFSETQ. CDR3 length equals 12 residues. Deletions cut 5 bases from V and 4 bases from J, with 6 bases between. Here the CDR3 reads CASSLSTGELFF. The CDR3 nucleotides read TGCGCCAGCAGTTTAAGCACCGGGGAGCTGTTTTTT.

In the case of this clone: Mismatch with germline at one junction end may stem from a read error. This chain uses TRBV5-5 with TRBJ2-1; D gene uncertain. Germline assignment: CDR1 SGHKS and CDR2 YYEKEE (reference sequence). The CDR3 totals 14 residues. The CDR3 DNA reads TGTACCAGCAGCTCGGGTTTCATCTACAATGAGCAGTTCTTC. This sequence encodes CTSSSGFIYNEQFF.

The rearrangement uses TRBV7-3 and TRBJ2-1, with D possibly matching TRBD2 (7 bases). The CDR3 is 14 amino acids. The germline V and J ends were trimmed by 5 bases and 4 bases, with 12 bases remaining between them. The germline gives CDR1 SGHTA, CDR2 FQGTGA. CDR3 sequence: CASSARGGYNEQFF. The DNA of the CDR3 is TGTGCCAGCAGCGCCAGGGGAGGGTACAATGAGCAGTTCTTC.

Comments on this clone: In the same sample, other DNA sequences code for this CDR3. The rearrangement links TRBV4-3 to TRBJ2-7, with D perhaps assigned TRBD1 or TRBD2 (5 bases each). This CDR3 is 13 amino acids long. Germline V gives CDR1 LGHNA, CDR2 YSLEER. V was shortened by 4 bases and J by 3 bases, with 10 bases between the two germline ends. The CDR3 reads CASSLGAFYEQYF. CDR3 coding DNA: TGCGCCAGCAGCCTCGGGGCTTTCTACGAGCAGTACTTC.

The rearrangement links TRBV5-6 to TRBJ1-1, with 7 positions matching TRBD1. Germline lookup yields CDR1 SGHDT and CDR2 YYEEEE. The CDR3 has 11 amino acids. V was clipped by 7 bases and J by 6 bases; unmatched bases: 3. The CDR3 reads CASSGTAEAFF. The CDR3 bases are TGTGCCAGCTCCGGGACAGCTGAAGCTTTCTTT.

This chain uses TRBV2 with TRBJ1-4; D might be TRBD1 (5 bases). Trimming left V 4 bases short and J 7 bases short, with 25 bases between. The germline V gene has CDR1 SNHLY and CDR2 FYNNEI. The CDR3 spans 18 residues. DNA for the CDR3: TGTGCCAGCAGTGCCCTCCGGGGGGGAAGGGTCGTCGGTGAAAAACTGTTTTTT. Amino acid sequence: CASSALRGGRVVGEKLFF.

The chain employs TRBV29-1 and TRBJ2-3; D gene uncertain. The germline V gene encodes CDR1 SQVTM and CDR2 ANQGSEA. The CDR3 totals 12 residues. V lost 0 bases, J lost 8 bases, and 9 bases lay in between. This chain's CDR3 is CSVEDQRGTQYF. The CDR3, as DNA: TGCAGCGTTGAAGACCAACGAGGTACGCAGTATTTT.